What follows are 27 T cell receptor beta chains derived from one specimen sequenced in a study of shared clonotypes between healthy human individuals. Assay used: immunoSEQ multiplex PCR; TCRdb lists only in-frame clones, some missing. This sample has around 1 million clones, with about 80% found just once. The sequenced sample was memory CD4+ T cells sorted from blood. Indicated subset: CD45RA-negative fraction. Every receptor here comes from a man in his late teens or twenties in good health.

The chain joins TRBV5-1 to TRBJ2-3; possible D gene TRBD1, 6 bases. Per the germline V gene, CDR1 is SGHRS and CDR2 is YFSETQ. Trimming took 3 bases from V and 4 from J, leaving 15 bases between them. The CDR3 spans 15 residues. The CDR3 DNA reads TGCGCCAGCAGCTCTGCCGCAGGGGCCGCAGATACGCAGTATTTT. This gives the protein CASSSAAGAADTQYF.

The chain uses TRBV6-1 and TRBJ1-1; the D gene is possibly TRBD1 (5 bases). Trimming took off 6 bases at V and 1 base at J, with 9 bases between the two ends. CDR3 size: 13 residues. Germline V gene data show CDR1 as MNHNS and CDR2 as SASEGT. For the CDR3, the DNA is TGTGCCAGCAGCCGAAGGGGGAACACTGAAGCTTTCTTT. It encodes CASSRRGNTEAFF.

The rearrangement links TRBV5-1 to TRBJ2-2, with D possibly being TRBD1 (6 bases). V dropped 0 bases and J dropped 5 bases, with 11 bases sitting between them. This CDR3 has 15 residues. CDR1 and CDR2 from the germline V gene are SGHRS and YFSETQ. The CDR3 region has the DNA TGCGCCAGCAGCTTGGGGGGACACCGGACCGGGGAGCTGTTTTTT. It yields the protein CASSLGGHRTGELFF.

Concerning this clone: Compared with germline, one end of the junction differs, possibly owing to a read error. The chain uses TRBV7-7 and TRBJ2-1, with TRBD1 matching over 8 bases. The CDR3 contains 16 residues. Per germline, CDR1 SSHAT and CDR2 FNYEAQ (reference sequence). The DNA of the CDR3 is TGTGCTAGCAGCTTAGGGGGACAGGCTGGCTACAATGAGCAGTTCTTC. Protein product: CASSLGGQAGYNEQFF.

The chain couples TRBV5-5 to TRBJ2-7, with 9 nucleotides matching TRBD2. Germline V CDR1 and CDR2: SGHKS, YYEKEE (reference sequence). The V gene end was trimmed by 4 bases and the J gene end by 5 bases; junction bases not matched to a gene: 13. There are 16 residues in the CDR3. The CDR3 region is CASSIPPGSGSDEQYF. As DNA, the CDR3 is TGTGCCAGCAGCATCCCCCCCGGTAGCGGGAGCGACGAGCAGTACTTC.

The V gene is TRBV30, the J gene TRBJ2-5; TRBD2 might be the D (6 bases). Trimming took off 3 bases at V and 5 bases at J, with 13 bases between the two ends. Germline-derived CDR1 and CDR2 are GTSNPN and SVGIG (reference sequence). The CDR3 totals 13 residues. CDR3 bases: TGTGCCTGGAGGGGGGGAGGTCGTGAGACCCAGTACTTC. This encodes CAWRGGGRETQYF.

The J gene is TRBJ1-1, the V gene TRBV10-1; D is uncertain. The CDR3 spans 15 residues. Deletions cut 3 bases from V and 5 bases from J, with 16 bases between. CDR1 and CDR2 (germline): WNHNN, SYGVQD (reference sequence). Written as DNA, the CDR3 is TGCGCCAGCAGTGATGGTGGGGTTGGAAAGACTGAAGCTTTCTTT. This encodes CASSDGGVGKTEAFF.

The rearrangement links TRBV28 to TRBJ1-4, with a weak D call TRBD1 (6 bases). V lost 5 bases to trimming and J lost 7 bases, with 14 bases between them. Germline CDR1 reads MDHEN; CDR2 reads SYDVKM. The CDR3 runs to 14 residues. In nucleotides, the CDR3 is TGTGCCAGCAGTCCCCTTGGACAGACTGAAAAACTGTTTTTT. Amino acid sequence: CASSPLGQTEKLFF.

The chain has TRBV10-3 and TRBJ2-7, with a possible D match to TRBD1 (5 bases). Trimming took 8 bases from V and 0 from J, leaving 11 bases between them. Germline CDR1 is ENHRY and CDR2 is SYGVKD. The length of the CDR3 is 13 residues. The CDR3 spells CAIPTDSSYEQYF. The DNA for the CDR3 is TGTGCCATCCCGACCGACAGCTCCTACGAGCAGTACTTC.

The chain links TRBV28 to TRBJ1-5; TRBD1 aligns across 7 bases. There are 16 residues in the CDR3. V lost 6 bases and J lost 3; bases outside the gene matches: 11. Per germline, CDR1 MDHEN and CDR2 SYDVKM. The CDR3 is CASSRPSTGNNQPQHF. The CDR3 bases are TGTGCCAGCAGCCGCCCTTCGACAGGGAACAATCAGCCCCAGCATTTT.

The CDR3 DNA sequence: TGTGCCAGCAGTTTAGGGGTAGCGGGGCTCGAGCAGTACTTC. Encoded protein: CASSLGVAGLEQYF. V is TRBV28 and J is TRBJ2-7, with 8 bases that match TRBD2. Per the germline V gene, CDR1 is MDHEN and CDR2 is SYDVKM. Losses at the gene ends were 2 bases for V and 6 bases for J; bases not matched to a gene: 6. There are 14 residues in the CDR3.

This clone was observed a few times. This chain connects TRBV7-8 to TRBJ1-1; TRBD1 matches at 9 bases. This CDR3 has 15 residues. In germline, CDR1 is SGHVS, CDR2 FQNEAQ. V was clipped by 5 bases and J by 2 bases; unmatched bases: 6. CDR3 in amino acids: CASSVAGQGNTEAFF. The CDR3 nucleotides are TGTGCCAGCAGCGTCGCGGGACAGGGAAACACTGAAGCTTTCTTT. Based on the CDR3 plus reference TRBV7-8 and TRBJ1-1, the full variable domain is GAGVSQSPRYKVAKRGQDVALRCDPISGHVSLFWYQQALGQGPEFLTYFQNEAQLDKSGLPSDRFFAERPEGSVSTLKIQRTQQEDSAVYLCASSVAGQGNTEAFFGQGTRLTVV.

This chain joins TRBV7-8 and TRBJ1-5, with 7 bases fitting TRBD1. Germline CDR1 is SGHVS and CDR2 is FQNEAQ. CDR3 size: 16 residues. With V trimmed by 2 bases and J by 2 bases, 6 bases remained unmatched. In DNA form, the CDR3 reads TGTGCCAGCAGCTTATTAACCGGGACAGGCAATCAGCCCCAGCATTTT. It encodes CASSLLTGTGNQPQHF.

This rearrangement joins TRBV6-1 to TRBJ2-1; the match to TRBD1 covers 10 bases. The V gene end was trimmed by 6 bases and the J gene end by 5 bases; junction bases not matched to a gene: 7. Germline lookup yields CDR1 MNHNS and CDR2 SASEGT. The CDR3 length is 15 residues. CDR3 residues: CASSFSDRGDNEQFF. Here the CDR3 DNA reads TGTGCCAGCAGCTTCTCGGACAGGGGGGACAATGAGCAGTTCTTC.

The J gene is TRBJ2-3, the V gene TRBV18, with TRBD2 matching over 9 bases. The junction had 15 bases not matched to a gene; V was cut back by 2 bases and J by 6 bases. From germline, CDR1 is KGHSH and CDR2 LQKENI. The CDR3 length is 18 residues. CDR3 residues: CASSPTTGLAGLRDTQYF. Here the CDR3 DNA reads TGTGCCAGCTCACCAACTACGGGCCTAGCGGGGCTAAGGGATACGCAGTATTTT.

Concerning this clone: Its ends do not fully match the called genes, so a read error is possible. The V gene is TRBV5-1, the J gene TRBJ2-3, with D unclear. The CDR3 runs to 14 residues. Germline-derived CDR1 and CDR2 are SGHRS and YFSETQ. In DNA form, the CDR3 reads TGCGCCAGCAGATTGGGTGATCGGACAGATACGCAGTATTTT. It specifies CASRLGDRTDTQYF.

This chain connects TRBV5-4 to TRBJ2-7; D gene unclear. Trimming stripped 1 base from V and 4 bases from J, with 9 bases between. The CDR3 has 13 residues. Germline CDR1 is SGHNT and CDR2 is YYREEE (reference sequence). The CDR3 reads CASSLSGVYEQYF. DNA of the CDR3: TGTGCCAGCAGCTTGAGTGGGGTATACGAGCAGTACTTC. The full variable domain, in which reference TRBV5-4 and TRBJ2-7 provide the parts outside the CDR3, is ETGVTQSPTHLIKTRGQQVTLRCSSQSGHNTVSWYQQALGQGPQFIFQYYREEENGRGNFPPRFSGLQFPNYSSELNVNALELDDSALYLCASSLSGVYEQYFGPGTRLTVT.

The CDR3, as DNA: TGCGCCAGCAGCGGGGAAGGGTCAGAGACCCAGTACTTC. Its protein product is CASSGEGSETQYF. The V and J genes are TRBV5-1 and TRBJ2-5; no firm D call. The CDR3 is 13 amino acids. Trimming shortened V by 4 bases and J by 4 bases, and 11 bases separated the two germline ends. The germline CDR1 and CDR2 sequences are SGHRS and YFSETQ.

The chain recombines TRBV7-2 with TRBJ2-7; TRBD2 is a possible D gene (6 bases). V lost 1 base to trimming and J lost 2 bases, with 12 bases between them. Germline V gene sequence: CDR1 SGHTA, CDR2 FQGNSA. CDR3 size: 15 residues. CDR3 protein: CASSLEGLVTYEQYF. The CDR3 nucleotides read TGTGCCAGCAGCTTAGAGGGACTTGTAACCTACGAGCAGTACTTC.

V is TRBV7-9 and J is TRBJ2-1; D gene uncertain. Per the germline V gene, CDR1 is SEHNR and CDR2 is FQNEAQ (reference sequence). With 1 base removed from V and 2 bases from J, the gap between germline ends came to 6 bases. The CDR3 covers 14 residues. For the CDR3, the DNA is TGTGCCAGCAGCTTAGAACAGCCCTACAATGAGCAGTTCTTC. Translating gives CASSLEQPYNEQFF.

This chain uses TRBV11-2 with TRBJ2-2; a possible D gene is TRBD1 (5 bases). The germline V and J ends were trimmed by 7 bases and 6 bases, with 9 bases remaining between them. Germline CDR1 and CDR2: SGHAT and FQNNGV. The CDR3 spans 12 residues. The CDR3 loop is CASTPGPGELFF. CDR3 nucleotide sequence: TGTGCCAGCACCCCAGGGCCCGGGGAGCTGTTTTTT.

V usage is TRBV28 and J usage is TRBJ2-7; D perhaps matches TRBD2 (6 bases). The germline V gene has CDR1 MDHEN and CDR2 SYDVKM. V was cut by 6 bases and J by 7 bases, with 19 bases left in between. This CDR3 contains 14 residues. As DNA, the CDR3 is TGTGCCAGCAGGGTCGTAGGGACTCGTGGTGAGCAGTACTTC. This sequence encodes CASRVVGTRGEQYF.

V usage is TRBV5-4 and J usage is TRBJ1-2; TRBD1 matches at 7 bases. V lost 3 bases to trimming and J lost 3 bases; unmatched junction nucleotides: 11. CDR1 SGHNT and CDR2 YYREEE come from the germline V gene (reference sequence). This CDR3 is 16 amino acids long. CDR3 sequence: CASSSLGTVDHYGYTF. CDR3 sequence (DNA): TGTGCCAGCAGCTCCCTCGGGACAGTGGACCACTATGGCTACACCTTC.

The chain combines TRBV9 with TRBJ2-3; D is undetermined. The CDR3 length is 15 residues. V lost 0 bases, J lost 7 bases, and 15 bases lay in between. CDR1 and CDR2 from the germline V gene are SGDLS and YYNGEE. DNA for the CDR3: TGTGCCAGCAGCGTAGTAGGCGACATCTTCAATACGCAGTATTTT. Translation gives CASSVVGDIFNTQYF.

This clone was seen more than once but under ten times. V usage is TRBV30 and J usage is TRBJ1-5; 8 positions agree with TRBD1. This CDR3 contains 16 residues. Germline CDR1 GTSNPN, CDR2 SVGIG (reference sequence). V lost 0 bases and J lost 2; bases outside the gene matches: 6. CDR3 nucleotide sequence: TGTGCCTGGAGTGTAGGCAAGACAGGGGGCAATCAGCCCCAGCATTTT. Translating gives CAWSVGKTGGNQPQHF.

This clone has only a few counts. V usage is TRBV28 and J usage is TRBJ1-5, with a tentative D call TRBD1 (6 bases). This CDR3 region has 14 residues. The germline CDR1 and CDR2 sequences are MDHEN and SYDVKM. V shed 2 bases and J shed 4 bases, with 9 bases lying between them. The chain's CDR3 is CASSLGQRNQPQHF. CDR3 nucleotide sequence: TGTGCCAGCAGTTTAGGACAGAGGAATCAGCCCCAGCATTTT. The full variable domain, completed using reference TRBV28 and TRBJ1-5, is DVKVTQSSRYLVKRTGEKVFLECVQDMDHENMFWYRQDPGLGLRLIYFSYDVKMKEKGDIPEGYSVSREKKERFSLILESASTNQTSMYLCASSLGQRNQPQHFGDGTRLSIL.

The chain links TRBV5-1 to TRBJ2-7, with 7 positions matching TRBD1. The CDR3 contains 14 residues. J lost 5 bases, V lost 4 bases, and 9 bases had no gene match. Germline CDR1 reads SGHRS; CDR2 reads YFSETQ. The CDR3 reads CASSIDRADNEQYF. Written as DNA, the CDR3 is TGCGCCAGCAGCATCGACAGGGCAGATAACGAGCAGTACTTC.